Below, one TCR beta chain is given with its context. Its antigen is as yet unknown. Extracted RNA was reverse transcribed into cDNA, the sequencing template. Clones were sequenced by immunoSEQ multiplex PCR, and TCRdb holds only the in-frame ones, with some missing. Here the sample spans 200,000 or so clones, roughly 64% being singletons. The data derive from a study of CD8+ T cells in alopecia areata. The sample's treatment: oral pan-JAK inhibitor, 5-10 mg twice daily. Patients with alopecia areata provided lesional scalp punch biopsies as well as peripheral blood. Deletions cut 2 bases from V and 8 bases from J, with 9 bases between. This CDR3 has 11 amino acids. Germline V gene sequence: CDR1 SQVTM, CDR2 ANQGSEA. Study outcomes and limitations: Tissue-resident alphabeta T cells belonging to normal skin likewise get sequenced within scalp specimens.

The receptor was isolated from a human donor with alopecia areata. This specimen consisted of CD4+ T cells sorted from blood, obtained at week 24, from a patient treated with tofacitinib. V usage is TRBV29-1 and J usage is TRBJ1-2; D unclear. The chain's CDR3 is CSVETGSGYTF. The CDR3 region has the DNA TGCAGCGTTGAAACGGGCAGCGGCTACACCTTC.